These T cell receptor beta chains were read from a single sample in a study of identical twins. TCRdb re-derived calls from the 5' RACE reads in MiXCR, one entry per CDR3 protein. The sample holds about 200,000 distinct CDR3 sequences, approximately 10% seen once. The sample taken for sequencing was memory T cells sorted from blood. The source is a man aged 50 to 59 in good health. The CDR3 runs from the conserved cysteine through the conserved F or W. D genes are given only for firm matches. Size is omitted from some rows. Given values are once, few, many or a class for expanded clones.

TRBV6-5	TRBJ2-7	.	.	TGTGCCAGCAGTTACCTCGGGGAAGGATACGAGCAGTACTTC	CASSYLGEGYEQYF
TRBV29-1	TRBJ2-7	.	.	TGCAGCGTCCTACCGGGACGGAGCTCCTACGAGCAGTACTTC	CSVLPGRSSYEQYF
TRBV20-1	TRBJ2-1	TRBD2	.	TGCAGTGCGGAGTTGGGAGCGGGGGGGGCCTACAATGAGCAGTTCTTC	CSAELGAGGAYNEQFF
TRBV28	TRBJ1-6	.	.	TGTGCCAGCAGTACCGGTACTTCACCCCTCCACTTT	CASSTGTSPLHF
TRBV24-1	TRBJ2-1	TRBD2	.	TGTGCCACCAGTGATTTGCAACTAGCGGGGGGGCCGGGTGAGCAGTTCTTC	CATSDLQLAGGPGEQFF
TRBV27	TRBJ2-1	TRBD1	many	TGTGCCAGCAGTCCAAACTGGGACAGGGACGATGAGCAGTTCTTC	CASSPNWDRDDEQFF
TRBV20-1	TRBJ2-3	TRBD1	few	TGCAGTGCTCGCAACCCGGGACAGTCTAGCACAGATACGCAGTATTTT	CSARNPGQSSTDTQYF
TRBV9	TRBJ1-4	.	.	TGTGCCAGCAGCGTAGGGACCCGGCCAAATGAAAAACTGTTTTTT	CASSVGTRPNEKLFF
TRBV24-1	TRBJ2-1	.	many	TGTGCCACCAGTGACACGGGACGGGTGATCGGGTACAATGAGCAGTTCTTC	CATSDTGRVIGYNEQFF
TRBV5-1	TRBJ2-7	TRBD2	few	TGCGCCAGCAGCTTAGGGACTAGCGGGAGGGCCTACGAGCAGTACTTC	CASSLGTSGRAYEQYF
TRBV11-3	TRBJ2-1	TRBD2	few	TGTGCCAGCAGCCCCTCTAGCGGGAGGAACAATGAGCAGTTCTTC	CASSPSSGRNNEQFF
TRBV28	TRBJ2-7	.	.	TGTGCCAGCAGTTTCGTGAGGGGCCGCGAGCAGTACTTC	CASSFVRGREQYF
TRBV5-1	TRBJ1-1	.	many	TGCGCCAGCAGCTCCGGTGTTGATAACACTGAAGCTTTCTTT	CASSSGVDNTEAFF
TRBV2	TRBJ1-5	.	.	TGTGCCAGCAGTGGCAGGCCCAGCAGGCAGCCCCAGCATTTT	CASSGRPSRQPQHF
TRBV29-1	TRBJ2-3	TRBD2	few	TGCAGCGTCTCCGGACTAGCGGGGGGCCCGACAGATACGCAGTATTTT	CSVSGLAGGPTDTQYF
TRBV20-1	TRBJ2-7	.	many	TGCAGTGCTACGGGAGAGAGGTACGAGCAGTACTTC	CSATGERYEQYF
TRBV29-1	TRBJ2-3	TRBD2	few	TGCAGCGTGGGGGAGGGGCAGGTGGGAGATACGCAGTATTTT	CSVGEGQVGDTQYF
TRBV20-1	TRBJ1-2	.	few	TGCAGTGCTAGCCTGGCAGGCTACACCTTC	CSASLAGYTF
TRBV19	TRBJ2-5	.	.	TGTGCCAGTAGTATATCTGCAGGCAAAGAGACCCAGTACTTC	CASSISAGKETQYF
TRBV7-9	TRBJ2-7	.	.	TGTGCCAGCAGCTTAGGGTGGGGCAGGGTAAACTACGAGCAGTACTTC	CASSLGWGRVNYEQYF
TRBV12-3/TRBV12-4	TRBJ2-1	.	many	TGTGCCAGCAGTGTAGACTATGCGCAGTTCTTC	CASSVDYAQFF
TRBV20-1	TRBJ2-5	TRBD2	few	TGCAGCGGGACTAGCGGGAGGCTCGGGAGGGAGACCCAGTACTTC	CSGTSGRLGRETQYF
TRBV7-2	TRBJ2-7	.	many	TGTGCCAGCAGCTTAGTCGAGGGGACCGTCTACGAGCAGTACTTC	CASSLVEGTVYEQYF
TRBV6-2/TRBV6-3	TRBJ2-1	.	many	TGTGCCACGGAATGGAGACGCTCCTACAATGAGCAGTTCTTC	CATEWRRSYNEQFF
TRBV18	TRBJ1-4	.	few	TGTGCCAGCTCACCAAAGGGCACACAACTGTTTTTT	CASSPKGTQLFF
TRBV5-1	TRBJ2-1	TRBD1	few	TGCGCCAGCAGCTCAACAACACAGGGGCAGCAGTTCTTC	CASSSTTQGQQFF
TRBV20-1	TRBJ2-7	.	once	TGCAGTGCTAGAGATCCATACGAGCAGTACTTC	CSARDPYEQYF
TRBV20-1	TRBJ2-7	TRBD1	.	TGCAGTGCCACGGACAGGGCCACCTACGAGCAGTACTTC	CSATDRATYEQYF
TRBV20-1	TRBJ2-3	TRBD2	.	TGCAGTGCTAGCCTTAGCGGGAGGGCCGTAGATACGCAGTATTTT	CSASLSGRAVDTQYF
TRBV5-1	TRBJ2-1	TRBD2	.	TGCGCCAGCAGCTCTCGACTAGCGGAGCGAACTGAGCAGTTCTTC	CASSSRLAERTEQFF
TRBV4-2	TRBJ2-5	.	.	TGTGCCAGCAGCCAAAGGGAAGCCGAGACCCAGTACTTC	CASSQREAETQYF
TRBV4-2	TRBJ2-7	.	.	TGTGCCAGCAGCCATGAGACCTACGAGCAGTACTTC	CASSHETYEQYF
TRBV7-2	TRBJ1-6	.	.	TGTGCCAGCAGCTTTGGTACTCCGAATTCACCCCTCCACTTT	CASSFGTPNSPLHF
TRBV5-1	TRBJ2-3	TRBD2	many	TGCGCCAGCAGCCCCGGGACTAGCGGCCACACAGATACGCAGTATTTT	CASSPGTSGHTDTQYF
TRBV9	TRBJ2-5	.	many	TGTGCCAGCAGCGCCAACCTCGAGTTGGATACCCAGTACTTC	CASSANLELDTQYF
TRBV6-5	TRBJ1-2	TRBD1	.	TGTGCCAGCAGTTCCTCCAAAGGACAGGGGGAGGTTGGCTACACCTTC	CASSSSKGQGEVGYTF
TRBV9	TRBJ1-6	.	few	TGTGCCAGCAGCGTATCCGGGGAGAATTCACCCCTCCACTTT	CASSVSGENSPLHF
TRBV20-1	TRBJ1-1	.	few	TGCAGTGCTAGGTTGGGGGAGAGTGAAGCTTTCTTT	CSARLGESEAFF
TRBV20-1	TRBJ2-1	TRBD1	many	TGCAGTGCTGGGCCCGGGACAGGGGTATATTCCCACTACAATGAGCAGTTCTTC	CSAGPGTGVYSHYNEQFF
TRBV28	TRBJ1-5	TRBD1	many	TGTGCCAGCAGGACGACAGGGGGAGGTCAGCCCCAGCATTTT	CASRTTGGGQPQHF
TRBV20-1	TRBJ2-2	TRBD2	many	TGCAGTGCTAGAGATCAGGGTCTAGCGGGGGGGCCATCCGGGGAGCTGTTTTTT	CSARDQGLAGGPSGELFF
TRBV20-1	TRBJ1-5	.	.	TGCAGTGCCGCAGTCGGGACGCTGAGAGAGCCCCAGCATTTT	CSAAVGTLREPQHF
TRBV5-6	TRBJ1-5	.	few	TGTGCCAGCAGCTTGGTGGGGGTGGGTAAGGAGCCCCAGCATTTT	CASSLVGVGKEPQHF
TRBV5-4	TRBJ2-3	.	.	TGTGCCAGCAGCAGGACCAGGGATCCAGATACGCAGTATTTT	CASSRTRDPDTQYF
TRBV11-2	TRBJ2-1	TRBD2	many	TGTGCCAGCAGCTTACAAGAGACTAGCGGCCGTGGGGAGCAGTTCTTC	CASSLQETSGRGEQFF
TRBV7-9	TRBJ2-1	.	many	TGTGCCAGCAGCTTAGGTGCAGGGGGAGGCGACAATGAGCAGTTCTTC	CASSLGAGGGDNEQFF
TRBV11-2	TRBJ2-1	TRBD2	many	TGTGCCAGCAGCCCCCGGGCTAGCGGGGGGGCCGGTGAGCAGTTCTTC	CASSPRASGGAGEQFF
TRBV18	TRBJ1-5	.	many	TGTGCCAGCAGCCCCGGACAGAATCAGCCCCAGCATTTT	CASSPGQNQPQHF
TRBV5-1	TRBJ2-1	TRBD2	many	TGCGCCAGCAGCTTAGGACTAGCGGGAGTCAATGAGCAGTTCTTC	CASSLGLAGVNEQFF
TRBV6-2/TRBV6-3	TRBJ2-5	TRBD2	few	TGTGCCAGCAGTTCTGCGACTAGCGGGGACAGAAAAGAGACCCAGTACTTC	CASSSATSGDRKETQYF
TRBV18	TRBJ1-5	TRBD1	few	TGTGGCAGCTCGGCACTCCGGGACAGCGTCAATCAGCCCCAGCATTTT	CGSSALRDSVNQPQHF
TRBV20-1	TRBJ2-1	.	few	TGCAGTGCTAGAGGGAACCTAGCTTACTCCTACAATGAGCAGTTCTTC	CSARGNLAYSYNEQFF
TRBV24-1	TRBJ2-1	TRBD2	many	TGTGCCACCAGTGATTATCGGGAGGGCTCCTACAATGAGCAGTTCTTC	CATSDYREGSYNEQFF
TRBV20-1	TRBJ2-5	TRBD2	few	TGCAGTGCTAGTCGTGACGGGAGGCAGACCCAGTACTTC	CSASRDGRQTQYF
TRBV12-3/TRBV12-4	TRBJ1-2	TRBD1	many	TGTGCCAGCAGTACGACAGGGCGGTCATTCGACTACACCTTC	CASSTTGRSFDYTF
TRBV7-2	TRBJ2-3	TRBD2	many	TGTGCCAGCAGACGCAGCGGGAGGGAAGATACGCAGTATTTT	CASRRSGREDTQYF
TRBV5-8	TRBJ1-3	.	many	TGTGCCAGCAGCTTGCATGGAAACACCATATATTTT	CASSLHGNTIYF
TRBV20-1	TRBJ1-3	TRBD1	.	TGCAGTGCTCCACCGGACAGGGGGGGAAACACCATATATTTT	CSAPPDRGGNTIYF
TRBV7-2	TRBJ2-7	.	.	TGTGCCAGCAGCCCCCAGGGGGCAGCGGGAGTCGAGCAGTACTTC	CASSPQGAAGVEQYF